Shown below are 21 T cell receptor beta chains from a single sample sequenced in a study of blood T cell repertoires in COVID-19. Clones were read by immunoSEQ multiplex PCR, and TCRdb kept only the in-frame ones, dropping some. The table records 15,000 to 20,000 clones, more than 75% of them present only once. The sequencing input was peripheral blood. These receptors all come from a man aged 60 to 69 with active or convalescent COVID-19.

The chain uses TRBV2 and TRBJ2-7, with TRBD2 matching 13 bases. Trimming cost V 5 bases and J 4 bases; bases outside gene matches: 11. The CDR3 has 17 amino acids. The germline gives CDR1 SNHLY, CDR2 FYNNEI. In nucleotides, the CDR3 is TGTGCCAGCAGTTCACTAGCGGGAGGGCTAACCCAATACGAGCAGTACTTC. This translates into CASSSLAGGLTQYEQYF.

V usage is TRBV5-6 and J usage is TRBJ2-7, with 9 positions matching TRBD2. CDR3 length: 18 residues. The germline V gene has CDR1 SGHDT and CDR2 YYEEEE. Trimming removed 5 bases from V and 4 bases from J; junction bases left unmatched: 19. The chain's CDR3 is CASSSAGGPIRNLYEQYF. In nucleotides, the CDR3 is TGTGCCAGCAGTTCGGCGGGGGGGCCGATCCGAAACCTATACGAGCAGTACTTC.

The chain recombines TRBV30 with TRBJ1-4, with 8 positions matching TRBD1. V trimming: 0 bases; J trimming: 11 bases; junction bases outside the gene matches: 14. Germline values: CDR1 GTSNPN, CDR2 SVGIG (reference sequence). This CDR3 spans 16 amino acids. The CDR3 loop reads CAWSVHRTGRVEKLFF. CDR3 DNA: TGTGCCTGGAGTGTACATCGGACAGGGAGGGTTGAGAAACTGTTTTTT.

CDR3 bases: TGTGCCTGGAAACAGGGGGCTGGAAACACCATATATTTT. This sequence encodes CAWKQGAGNTIYF. The V call is TRBV30, the J call TRBJ1-3, with 8 bases that match TRBD1. This CDR3 is 13 amino acids long. Germline V gives CDR1 GTSNPN, CDR2 SVGIG (reference sequence). After removal of 4 bases from V and 2 bases from J, the junction contained 1 base not matched to a gene.

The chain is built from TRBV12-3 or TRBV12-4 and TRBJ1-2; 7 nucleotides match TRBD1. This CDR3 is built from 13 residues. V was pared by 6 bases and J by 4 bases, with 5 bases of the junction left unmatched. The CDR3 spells CASRVGDSYGYTF. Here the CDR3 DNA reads TGTGCCAGCAGGGTAGGGGACAGCTATGGCTACACCTTC.

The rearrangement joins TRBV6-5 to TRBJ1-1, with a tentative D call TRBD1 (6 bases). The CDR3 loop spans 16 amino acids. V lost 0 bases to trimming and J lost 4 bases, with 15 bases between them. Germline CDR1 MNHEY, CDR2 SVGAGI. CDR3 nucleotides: TGTGCCAGCAGTTACTCGGCATGGGACACAGTCACTGAAGCTTTCTTT. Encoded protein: CASSYSAWDTVTEAFF.

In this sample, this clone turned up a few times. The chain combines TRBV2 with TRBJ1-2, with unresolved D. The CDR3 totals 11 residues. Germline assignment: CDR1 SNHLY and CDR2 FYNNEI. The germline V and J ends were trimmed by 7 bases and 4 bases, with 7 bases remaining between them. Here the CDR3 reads CASTDFYGYTF. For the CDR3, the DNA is TGTGCCAGCACAGACTTCTATGGCTACACCTTC.

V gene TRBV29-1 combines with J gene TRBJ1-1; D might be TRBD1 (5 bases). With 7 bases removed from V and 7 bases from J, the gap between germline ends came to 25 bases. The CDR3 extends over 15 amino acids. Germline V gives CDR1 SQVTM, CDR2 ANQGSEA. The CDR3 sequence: CSDTSGGVWSGEAFF. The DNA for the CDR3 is TGCAGCGATACGAGTGGAGGGGTTTGGTCCGGTGAAGCTTTCTTT.

The DNA of the CDR3 is TGTGCCACCAGTGATACGAACGCCGGGACAGGGTACGCTGAAGCTTTCTTT. It is translated as CATSDTNAGTGYAEAFF. The genes are TRBV24-1 and TRBJ1-1; TRBD1 aligns across 9 bases. The junction had 13 bases not matched to a gene; V was cut back by 3 bases and J by 6 bases. Germline CDR1 is KGHDR and CDR2 is SFDVKD. The CDR3 totals 17 residues.

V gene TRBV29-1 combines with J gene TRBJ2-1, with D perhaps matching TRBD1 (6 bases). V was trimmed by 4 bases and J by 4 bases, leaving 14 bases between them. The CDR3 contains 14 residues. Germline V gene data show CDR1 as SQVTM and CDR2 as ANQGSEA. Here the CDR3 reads CSVGGTGFYNEQFF. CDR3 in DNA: TGCAGCGTTGGCGGAACAGGGTTTTACAATGAGCAGTTCTTC.

The CDR3 DNA follows: TGTGCCAGCAGCCAACGCGGGGTAGAATACGAGCAGTACTTC. Translation: CASSQRGVEYEQYF. The chain combines TRBV3-1 (or the pseudogene TRBV3-2) with TRBJ2-7; weak D call: TRBD2 (6 bases). The CDR3 loop spans 14 amino acids. With 2 bases removed from V and 4 bases from J, the gap between germline ends came to 12 bases. CDR1 LGHDT and CDR2 YNNKEL come from the germline V gene (reference sequence).

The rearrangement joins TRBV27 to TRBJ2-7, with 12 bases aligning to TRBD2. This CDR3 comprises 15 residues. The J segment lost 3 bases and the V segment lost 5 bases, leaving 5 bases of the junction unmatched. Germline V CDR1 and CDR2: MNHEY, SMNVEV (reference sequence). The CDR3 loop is CASSEGLAGNYEQYF. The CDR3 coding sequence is TGTGCCAGCAGTGAGGGACTAGCGGGTAACTACGAGCAGTACTTC.

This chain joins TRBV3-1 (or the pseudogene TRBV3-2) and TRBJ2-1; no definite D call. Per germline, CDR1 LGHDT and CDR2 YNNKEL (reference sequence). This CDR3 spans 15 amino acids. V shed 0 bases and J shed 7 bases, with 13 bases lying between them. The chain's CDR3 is CASSQDELRVNEQFF. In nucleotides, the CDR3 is TGTGCCAGCAGCCAAGACGAGTTAAGAGTAAATGAGCAGTTCTTC.

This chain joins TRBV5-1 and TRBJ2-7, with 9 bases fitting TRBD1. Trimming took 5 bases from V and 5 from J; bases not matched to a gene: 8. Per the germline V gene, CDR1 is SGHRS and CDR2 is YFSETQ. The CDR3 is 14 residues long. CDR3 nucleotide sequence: TGCGCCAGCAGAGCCGGGACAGGGTTCGACGAGCAGTACTTC. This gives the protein CASRAGTGFDEQYF.

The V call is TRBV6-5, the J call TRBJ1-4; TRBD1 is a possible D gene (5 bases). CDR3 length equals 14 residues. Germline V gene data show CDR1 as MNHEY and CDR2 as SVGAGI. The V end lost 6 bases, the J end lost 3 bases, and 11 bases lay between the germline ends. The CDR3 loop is CASSPRQPNEKLFF. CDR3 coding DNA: TGTGCCAGCAGCCCCAGACAGCCTAATGAAAAACTGTTTTTT.

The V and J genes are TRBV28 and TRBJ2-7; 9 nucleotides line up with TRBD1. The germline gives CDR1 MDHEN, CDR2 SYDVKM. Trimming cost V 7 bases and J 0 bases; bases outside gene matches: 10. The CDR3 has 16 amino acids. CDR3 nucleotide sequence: TGTGCCAGCACGGATCCCGGGACAGGGTCCTCCTACGAGCAGTACTTC. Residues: CASTDPGTGSSYEQYF.

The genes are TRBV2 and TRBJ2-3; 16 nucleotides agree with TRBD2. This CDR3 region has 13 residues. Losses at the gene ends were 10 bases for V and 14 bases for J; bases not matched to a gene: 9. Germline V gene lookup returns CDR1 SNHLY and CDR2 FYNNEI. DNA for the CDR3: TGTGCCATGTCCGGGACTAGCGGGAGGGAGCGGTATTTT. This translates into CAMSGTSGRERYF. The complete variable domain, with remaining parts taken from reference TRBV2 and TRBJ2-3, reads EPEVTQTPSHQVTQMGQEVILRCVPISNHLYFYWYRQILGQKVEFLVSFYNNEISEKSEIFDDQFSVERPDGSNFTLKIRSTKLEDSAMYFCAMSGTSGRERYFGPGTRLTVL.

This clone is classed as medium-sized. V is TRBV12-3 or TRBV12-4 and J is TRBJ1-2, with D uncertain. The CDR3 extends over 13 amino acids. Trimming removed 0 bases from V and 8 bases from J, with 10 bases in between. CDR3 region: CASSLAARAGYTF. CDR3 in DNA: TGTGCCAGCAGTTTAGCCGCAAGAGCGGGCTACACCTTC.

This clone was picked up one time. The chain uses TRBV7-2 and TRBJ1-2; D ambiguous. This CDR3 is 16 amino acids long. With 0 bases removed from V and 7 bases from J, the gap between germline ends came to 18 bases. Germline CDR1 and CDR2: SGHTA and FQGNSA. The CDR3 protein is CASSLAPGNQMGGYTF. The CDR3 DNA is TGTGCCAGCAGCTTAGCCCCGGGGAATCAAATGGGTGGCTACACCTTC.

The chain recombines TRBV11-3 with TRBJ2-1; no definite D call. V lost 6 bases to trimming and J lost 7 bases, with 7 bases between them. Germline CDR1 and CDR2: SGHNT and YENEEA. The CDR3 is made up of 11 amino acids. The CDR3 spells CASSYENEQFF. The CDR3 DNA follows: TGTGCCAGCAGTTATGAGAATGAGCAGTTCTTC.

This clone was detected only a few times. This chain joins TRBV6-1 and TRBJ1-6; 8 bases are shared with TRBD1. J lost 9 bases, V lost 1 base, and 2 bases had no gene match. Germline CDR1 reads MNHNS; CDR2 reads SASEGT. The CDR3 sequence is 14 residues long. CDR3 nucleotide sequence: TGTGCCAGCAGTGAAGTCCAGGGGGCTTCACCCCTCCACTTT. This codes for CASSEVQGASPLHF.